A single sample gave rise to the 12 T cell receptor beta chains below, sequenced in a study of blood T cell repertoires in COVID-19. Only in-frame clones appear in the TCRdb table, and some are missing; sequencing was by immunoSEQ multiplex PCR. The sample records 200,000 to 250,000 clones, around 83% being singletons. The sequenced material came from peripheral blood. Receptor source: a woman between 50 and 59 years old with acute or convalescent COVID-19.

As concerns this clone: Other DNA variants within this sample encode the same CDR3. The genes are TRBV28 and TRBJ1-3, with a tentative D call TRBD1 (5 bases). The V gene lost 3 bases and the J gene lost 0 bases, with 9 bases spanning the gap. Germline V gene data show CDR1 as MDHEN and CDR2 as SYDVKM. This CDR3 has 15 residues. As DNA, the CDR3 is TGTGCCAGCAGTTTCCAGGGAGGCTCTGGAAACACCATATATTTT. Its translation is CASSFQGGSGNTIYF.

The chain joins TRBV5-1 to TRBJ2-5; 8 bases are a match to TRBD2. CDR1 and CDR2 (germline): SGHRS, YFSETQ. V dropped 3 bases and J dropped 5; count of bases not matched to a gene: 9. This CDR3 has 15 amino acids. The CDR3 nucleotides are TGCGCCAGCAGCTACGGGACTAGTTCCCAGGAGACCCAGTACTTC. Its translation is CASSYGTSSQETQYF.

The chain couples TRBV19 to TRBJ1-1, with 8 bases lining up with TRBD1. CDR1 LNHDA and CDR2 SQIVND come from the germline V gene (reference sequence). There are 14 residues in the CDR3. V lost 1 base and J lost 8; bases outside the gene matches: 6. Here the CDR3 DNA reads TGTGCCAGTAGTATAGCTGGACAGGGTAGGGAAGCTTTCTTT. This encodes CASSIAGQGREAFF.

The rearrangement joins TRBV20-1 to TRBJ1-2; no definite D call. The V gene's germline CDR1 is DFQATT and CDR2 SNEGSKA (reference sequence). The V end was cut by 3 bases, the J end by 8 bases, with 13 bases between. CDR3 length: 12 amino acids. CDR3 sequence: CSASNPGVGYTF. In DNA form, the CDR3 reads TGCAGTGCTAGTAACCCCGGGGTCGGCTACACCTTC.

V and J are TRBV30 and TRBJ2-7, with no clear D. The CDR3 runs 11 residues. Germline values: CDR1 GTSNPN, CDR2 SVGIG (reference sequence). V was cut by 5 bases and J by 1 base, with 6 bases left in between. The DNA of the CDR3 is TGTGCCTGGGCCGAGTCCTACGAGCAGTACTTC. Protein sequence: CAWAESYEQYF. Full variable domain (rest looked up from reference TRBV30 and TRBJ2-7): SQTIHQWPATLVQPVGSPLSLECTVEGTSNPNLYWYRQAAGRGLQLLFYSVGIGQISSEVPQNLSASRPQDRQFILSSKKLLLSDSGFYLCAWAESYEQYFGPGTRLTVT.

The gene calls are TRBV5-1 and TRBJ2-1; no reliable D call. The germline V and J ends were trimmed by 0 bases and 6 bases, with 7 bases remaining between them. The length of the CDR3 is 13 residues. The germline V gene has CDR1 SGHRS and CDR2 YFSETQ. This CDR3 is CASSLGQRNEQFF. The CDR3 DNA follows: TGCGCCAGCAGCTTGGGTCAGCGCAATGAGCAGTTCTTC.

This chain connects TRBV6-2 or TRBV6-3 to TRBJ2-5; D is possibly TRBD2 (5 bases). The V end lost 4 bases, the J end lost 5 bases, and 11 bases lay between the germline ends. CDR3 length: 13 residues. From germline, CDR1 is MNHEY and CDR2 SVGEGT. CDR3 in DNA: TGTGCCAGCAGTTGGAGCGGAGAGGAGACCCAGTACTTC. As protein: CASSWSGEETQYF.

The rearrangement links TRBV14 to TRBJ2-5, with TRBD2 matching 8 bases. Germline V CDR1 and CDR2: SGHDN, FVKESK. The CDR3 runs to 16 residues. After removal of 1 base from V and 5 bases from J, the junction contained 9 bases not matched to a gene. CDR3 sequence: CASSQGTSYSMETQYF. In DNA form, the CDR3 reads TGTGCCAGCAGCCAAGGGACTAGCTATTCGATGGAGACCCAGTACTTC. Full variable domain (remainder filled in from reference TRBV14 and TRBJ2-5): EAGVTQFPSHSVIEKGQTVTLRCDPISGHDNLYWYRRVMGKEIKFLLHFVKESKQDESGMPNNRFLAERTGGTYSTLKVQPAELEDSGVYFCASSQGTSYSMETQYFGPGTRLLVL.

In this sample, this clone turned up once. The J gene is TRBJ2-2, the V gene TRBV19; possible D gene TRBD2, 5 bases. Germline lookup yields CDR1 LNHDA and CDR2 SQIVND (reference sequence). V was cut by 5 bases and J by 5 bases, with 9 bases left in between. The CDR3 covers 13 residues. The CDR3 DNA sequence: TGTGCCAGTAGTGTCGGGGTTACCGGGGAGCTGTTTTTT. This sequence encodes CASSVGVTGELFF.

This clone was recorded a few times. The chain couples TRBV7-2 to TRBJ2-7; 7 nucleotides match TRBD1. The germline V gene encodes CDR1 SGHTA and CDR2 FQGNSA. The CDR3 sequence is 15 residues long. Unmatched junction bases numbered 10, after V lost 5 bases and J lost 3 bases. In DNA, the CDR3 is TGTGCCAGCAGCCTAGACAGGGCCCTTTTCTACGAGCAGTACTTC. It yields the protein CASSLDRALFYEQYF.

Here the CDR3 DNA reads TGTGCCAGCAGTTTGGCGGGGAGGGAAGTAGATACGCAGTATTTT. It specifies CASSLAGREVDTQYF. The V call is TRBV27, the J call TRBJ2-3; 7 nucleotides agree with TRBD2. The trim removed 3 bases at V and 5 bases at J, leaving 8 bases unmatched. The CDR3 has 15 amino acids. Germline CDR1 MNHEY, CDR2 SMNVEV (reference sequence).

The rearrangement joins TRBV5-6 to TRBJ2-7; D is uncertain. CDR1 and CDR2 (germline): SGHDT, YYEEEE. The CDR3 loop spans 14 amino acids. V was trimmed by 3 bases and J by 7 bases, leaving 17 bases between them. CDR3 amino acids: CASSSQVALGEQYF. CDR3 nucleotides: TGTGCCAGCAGCTCCCAGGTGGCCCTTGGGGAGCAGTACTTC.